The sequence of this T cell receptor beta chain was determined in a study of human T cells and chemical hapten exposure. Time point of the sample: patch test 1, 2 weeks after DPC sensitization. Treatment indicated: therapeutic diphenylcyclopropenone sensitization with weekly scalp DPC. Alopecia patients between 18 and 70 years old and suitable for DPC were used as donors. V shed 2 bases, J shed 0 bases, and the junction held 4 bases outside the gene matches. The germline CDR1 and CDR2 sequences are MDHEN and SYDVKM. The CDR3 loop spans 17 amino acids. TCRdb reprocessed the RACE reads via MiXCR and lists one record per CDR3 protein. This sample carries 150,000 to 200,000 distinct CDR3 sequences, about 15% of them seen once, and the ten largest clones take less than 2%.

The sample in question was whole blood, obtained in connection with sensitization to the hapten diphenylcyclopropenone (DPC). The chain uses TRBV28 and TRBJ1-1; TRBD1 matches 12 bases. This clonotype was sampled from a woman in her 30s with alopecia areata. Some clones in this sample may be carry-over from other donors' samples. CDR3 coding DNA: TGTGCCAGCAGTTTACCCGGGACAGGGGGCCTGAACACTGAAGCTTTCTTT. The encoded protein is CASSLPGTGGLNTEAFF.